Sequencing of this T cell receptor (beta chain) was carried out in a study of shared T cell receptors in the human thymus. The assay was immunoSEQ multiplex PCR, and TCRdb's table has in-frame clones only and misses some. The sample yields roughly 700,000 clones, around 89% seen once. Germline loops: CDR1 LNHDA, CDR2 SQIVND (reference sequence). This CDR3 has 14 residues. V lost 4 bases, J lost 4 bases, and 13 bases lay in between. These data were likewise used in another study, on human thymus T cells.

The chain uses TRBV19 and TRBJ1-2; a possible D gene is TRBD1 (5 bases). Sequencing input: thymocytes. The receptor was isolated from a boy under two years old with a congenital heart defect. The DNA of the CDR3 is TGTGCCAGTAGTAGCCACAGGAATACCTATGGCTACACCTTC. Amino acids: CASSSHRNTYGYTF. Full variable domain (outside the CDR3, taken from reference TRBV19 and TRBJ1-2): DGGITQSPKYLFRKEGQNVTLSCEQNLNHDAMYWYRQDPGQGLRLIYYSQIVNDFQKGDIAEGYSVSREKKESFPLTVTSAQKNPTAFYLCASSSHRNTYGYTFGSGTRLTVV.